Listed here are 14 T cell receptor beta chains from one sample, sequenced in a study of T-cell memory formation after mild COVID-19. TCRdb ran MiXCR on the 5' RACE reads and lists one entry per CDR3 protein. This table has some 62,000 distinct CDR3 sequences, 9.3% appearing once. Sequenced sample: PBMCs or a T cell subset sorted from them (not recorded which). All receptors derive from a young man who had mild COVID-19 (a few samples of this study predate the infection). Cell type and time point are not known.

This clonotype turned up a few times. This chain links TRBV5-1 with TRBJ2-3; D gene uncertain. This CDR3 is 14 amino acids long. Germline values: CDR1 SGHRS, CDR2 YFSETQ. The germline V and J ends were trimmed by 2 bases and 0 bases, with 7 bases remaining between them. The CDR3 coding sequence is TGCGCCAGCAGCTTCGACAAGAGCACAGATACGCAGTATTTT. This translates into CASSFDKSTDTQYF.

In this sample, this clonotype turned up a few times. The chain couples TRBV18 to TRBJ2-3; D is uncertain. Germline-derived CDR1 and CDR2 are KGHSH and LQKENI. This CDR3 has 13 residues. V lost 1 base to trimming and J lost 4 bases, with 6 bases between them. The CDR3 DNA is TGTGCCAGCTCACCACAAGGTTCAGATACGCAGTATTTT. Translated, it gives CASSPQGSDTQYF.

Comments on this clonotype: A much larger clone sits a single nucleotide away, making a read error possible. Written as DNA, the CDR3 is TGCGCCAGCAGCCAAGAGGTCAGGACAGGGCAGTATTCACCCATCCACTTT. Translating gives CASSQEVRTGQYSPIHF. J is TRBJ1-6 and V is TRBV4-3, with 8 bases identical to TRBD1. The CDR3 has 17 residues. Per the germline V gene, CDR1 is LGHNA and CDR2 is YSLEER.

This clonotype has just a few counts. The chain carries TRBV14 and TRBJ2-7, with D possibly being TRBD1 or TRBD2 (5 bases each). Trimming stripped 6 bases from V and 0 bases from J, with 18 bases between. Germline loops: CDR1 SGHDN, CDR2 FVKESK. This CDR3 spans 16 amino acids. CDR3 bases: TGTGCCAGCAGGTGTGGGGACCTGGCTCCCTCCTACGAGCAGTACGTC. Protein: CASRCGDLAPSYEQYV.

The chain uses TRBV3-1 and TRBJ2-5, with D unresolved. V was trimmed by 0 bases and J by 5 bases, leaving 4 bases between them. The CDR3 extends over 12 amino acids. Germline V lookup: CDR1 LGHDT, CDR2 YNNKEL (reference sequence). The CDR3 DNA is TGTGCCAGCAGCCAAGATCTGGAGACCCAGTACTTC. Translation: CASSQDLETQYF.

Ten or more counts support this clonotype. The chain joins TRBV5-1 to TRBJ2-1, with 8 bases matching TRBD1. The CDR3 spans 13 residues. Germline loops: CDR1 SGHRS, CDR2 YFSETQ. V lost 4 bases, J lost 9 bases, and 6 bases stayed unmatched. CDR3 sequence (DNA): TGCGCCAGCAGCCTGATAGGGACAGGTGAGCAGTTCTTC. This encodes CASSLIGTGEQFF.

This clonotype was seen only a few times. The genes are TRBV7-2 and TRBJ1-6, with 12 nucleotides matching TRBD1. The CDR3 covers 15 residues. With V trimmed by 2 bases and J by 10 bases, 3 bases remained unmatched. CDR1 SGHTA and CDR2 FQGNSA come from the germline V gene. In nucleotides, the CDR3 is TGTGCCAGCAGCTTAATTGGGACAGGGGGCTCACCCCTCCACTTT. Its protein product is CASSLIGTGGSPLHF.

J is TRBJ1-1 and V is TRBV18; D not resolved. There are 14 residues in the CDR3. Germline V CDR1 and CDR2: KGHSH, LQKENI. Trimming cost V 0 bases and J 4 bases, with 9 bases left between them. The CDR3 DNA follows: TGTGCCAGCTCACCACCGAATCTGGGCACTGAAGCTTTCTTT. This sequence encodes CASSPPNLGTEAFF.

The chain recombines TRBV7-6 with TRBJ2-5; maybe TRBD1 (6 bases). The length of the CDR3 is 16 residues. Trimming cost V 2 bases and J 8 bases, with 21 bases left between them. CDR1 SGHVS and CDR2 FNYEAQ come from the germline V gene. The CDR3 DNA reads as TGTGCCAGCAGCTTAAGGCTGGACGCCCAGGGGAGAACCCAGTACTTC. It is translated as CASSLRLDAQGRTQYF.

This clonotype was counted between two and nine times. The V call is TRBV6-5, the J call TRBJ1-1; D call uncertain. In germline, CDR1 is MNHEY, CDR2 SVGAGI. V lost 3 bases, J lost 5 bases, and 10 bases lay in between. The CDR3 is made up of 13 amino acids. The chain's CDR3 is CASSYPGSTEAFF. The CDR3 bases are TGTGCCAGCAGTTATCCGGGGAGTACTGAAGCTTTCTTT.

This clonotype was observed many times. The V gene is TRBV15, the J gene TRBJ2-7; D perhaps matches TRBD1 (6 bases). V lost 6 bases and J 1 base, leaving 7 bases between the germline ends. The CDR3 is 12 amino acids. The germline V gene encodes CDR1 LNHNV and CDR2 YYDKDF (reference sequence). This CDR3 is CATRGQSYEQYF. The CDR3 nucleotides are TGTGCCACCAGAGGACAGTCCTACGAGCAGTACTTC.

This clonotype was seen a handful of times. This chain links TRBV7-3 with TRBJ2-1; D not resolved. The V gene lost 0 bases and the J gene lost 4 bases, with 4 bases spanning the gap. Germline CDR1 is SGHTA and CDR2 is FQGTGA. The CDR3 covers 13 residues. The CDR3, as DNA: TGTGCCAGCAGCTTAACCGGATACAATGAGCAGTTCTTC. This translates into CASSLTGYNEQFF.

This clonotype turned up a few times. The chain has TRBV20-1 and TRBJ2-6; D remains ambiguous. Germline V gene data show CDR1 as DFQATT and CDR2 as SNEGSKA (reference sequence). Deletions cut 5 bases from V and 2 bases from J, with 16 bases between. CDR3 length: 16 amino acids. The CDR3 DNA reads TGCAGTGCTTCTCCACCGGGTCTCACTGGGGCCAACGTCCTGACTTTC. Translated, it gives CSASPPGLTGANVLTF.

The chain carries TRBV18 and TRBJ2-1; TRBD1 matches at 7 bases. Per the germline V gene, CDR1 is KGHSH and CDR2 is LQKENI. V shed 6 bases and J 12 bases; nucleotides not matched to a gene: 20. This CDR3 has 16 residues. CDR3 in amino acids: CASSADRDSDHLGQFF. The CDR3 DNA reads TGTGCCAGCTCCGCCGACCGGGACAGCGACCATCTGGGGCAGTTCTTC.